These 13 T cell receptor beta chains were all obtained from the same sample, sequenced in a study of T cells after yellow fever vaccination. TCRdb re-analysed the 5' RACE reads in MiXCR, keeping a single row per CDR3 protein. The sample includes some 300,000 distinct CDR3 sequences, roughly 8.3% of them seen just once. The sequences come from PBMCs, collected around 45 days after the first yellow fever vaccination. The receptor source for this set is a man aged 18 to 30 who received the YFV17D yellow fever vaccine.

This clonotype was recorded a few times. The chain has TRBV6-5 and TRBJ1-5; no clear D. CDR3 length equals 15 residues. CDR1 MNHEY and CDR2 SVGAGI come from the germline V gene. Between the trimmed V and J ends, which lost 2 bases and 4 bases, there was a span of 12 bases. CDR3: CASSYKWTANQPQHF. CDR3 sequence (DNA): TGTGCCAGCAGTTACAAGTGGACGGCTAATCAGCCCCAGCATTTT.

This clonotype was detected ten times or more. V usage is TRBV25-1 and J usage is TRBJ2-1; D remains ambiguous. Germline V lookup: CDR1 MGHDK, CDR2 SYGVNS. The CDR3 spans 11 residues. V was shortened by 4 bases and J by 5 bases, with 3 bases between the two germline ends. This CDR3 is CASSANNEQFF. The CDR3, as DNA: TGTGCCAGCAGTGCCAACAATGAGCAGTTCTTC.

The chain carries TRBV11-1 and TRBJ2-1, with TRBD1 as a possible D gene (6 bases). The V end was cut by 5 bases, the J end by 5 bases, with 13 bases between. Germline V lookup: CDR1 SGHAT, CDR2 FQDESV (reference sequence). The CDR3 is made up of 14 amino acids. The chain's CDR3 is CASSKQGLNNEQFF. The DNA of the CDR3 is TGTGCCAGCAGCAAACAGGGCTTAAACAATGAGCAGTTCTTC.

The CDR3 reads CASISGGGRSHEQYF. CDR3 nucleotide sequence: TGCGCCAGCATTTCGGGAGGGGGCCGGTCGCACGAGCAGTACTTC. V gene TRBV10-1 combines with J gene TRBJ2-7; D is perhaps TRBD2 (8 bases). Germline V gene sequence: CDR1 WNHNN, CDR2 SYGVQD (reference sequence). CDR3 size: 15 residues. Trimming removed 7 bases at V and 5 bases at J, with 21 bases between.

This clonotype came up a few times. This chain links TRBV7-8 with TRBJ2-2; D is undetermined. The CDR3 extends over 14 amino acids. Trimming shortened V by 2 bases and J by 6 bases, and 10 bases separated the two germline ends. Germline CDR1 and CDR2: SGHVS and FQNEAQ. The CDR3 sequence is CASSLRWLAGELFF. The CDR3 DNA follows: TGTGCCAGCAGCTTAAGGTGGTTAGCCGGGGAGCTGTTTTTT. Complete variable domain (other parts from reference TRBV7-8 and TRBJ2-2): GAGVSQSPRYKVAKRGQDVALRCDPISGHVSLFWYQQALGQGPEFLTYFQNEAQLDKSGLPSDRFFAERPEGSVSTLKIQRTQQEDSAVYLCASSLRWLAGELFFGEGSRLTVL.

This clonotype came up a few times. This chain links TRBV6-6 with TRBJ1-2; tentatively, D is TRBD1 (6 bases). There are 13 residues in the CDR3. CDR1 is MNHNY, CDR2 SVGAGI, per germline (reference sequence). V was pared by 6 bases and J by 6 bases, with 14 bases between. The CDR3 DNA reads as TGTGCCAGCAGCGAACAGGGTCGGGATGGCTACACCTTC. It is translated as CASSEQGRDGYTF.

This chain links TRBV4-3 with TRBJ1-2; maybe TRBD1 (5 bases). The CDR3 totals 15 residues. Trimming stripped 5 bases from V and 1 base from J, with 14 bases between. Germline V CDR1 and CDR2: LGHNA, YSLEER. CDR3 sequence reads: CASSIDRNLNYGYTF. The CDR3 region has the DNA TGCGCCAGCAGCATTGACAGAAATCTTAACTATGGCTACACCTTC.

This clonotype appeared many times. This chain links TRBV7-8 with TRBJ1-5; maybe TRBD1 (5 bases). Germline CDR1 is SGHVS and CDR2 is FQNEAQ. V dropped 5 bases and J dropped 4 bases, with 12 bases sitting between them. The CDR3 has 14 amino acids. CDR3: CASSLADTNQPQHF. Here the CDR3 DNA reads TGTGCCAGCAGCCTCGCGGACACTAATCAGCCCCAGCATTTT.

The gene calls are TRBV3-1 and TRBJ2-2; 9 bases fit TRBD2. This CDR3 spans 17 amino acids. Per the germline V gene, CDR1 is LGHDT and CDR2 is YNNKEL (reference sequence). Trimming removed 0 bases from V and 4 bases from J; junction bases left unmatched: 6. As DNA, the CDR3 is TGTGCCAGCAGCCAAGATCGGAGACTAGCGGTCACCGGGGAGCTGTTTTTT. Translated: CASSQDRRLAVTGELFF.

The chain joins TRBV20-1 to TRBJ1-6; D is unresolved. This CDR3 comprises 14 residues. Germline V CDR1 and CDR2: DFQATT, SNEGSKA (reference sequence). The V gene lost 0 bases and the J gene lost 8 bases, with 11 bases spanning the gap. The DNA of the CDR3 is TGCAGTGCTAGAGAAGGTGGACCCTATTCACCCCTCCACTTT. This sequence encodes CSAREGGPYSPLHF.

The J gene is TRBJ2-2, the V gene TRBV12-3 or TRBV12-4; 9 bases fit TRBD1. V lost 6 bases and J lost 3; bases outside the gene matches: 2. The CDR3 contains 14 residues. DNA for the CDR3: TGTGCCAGCAGGGACAGGGGTTACACCGGGGAGCTGTTTTTT. It encodes CASRDRGYTGELFF.

The chain employs TRBV6-5 and TRBJ1-2; the D is unclear. The CDR3 totals 13 residues. V lost 0 bases to trimming and J lost 1 base, with 3 bases between them. Germline lookup yields CDR1 MNHEY and CDR2 SVGAGI. CDR3 residues: CASSYSNNYGYTF. The CDR3 bases are TGTGCCAGCAGTTACTCGAATAACTATGGCTACACCTTC.

This clonotype appeared a few times. The chain joins TRBV2 to TRBJ1-5; possibly TRBD1 for D (5 bases). Trimming removed 2 bases at V and 6 bases at J, with 14 bases between. Germline lookup yields CDR1 SNHLY and CDR2 FYNNEI. The CDR3 totals 15 residues. The CDR3 is CASSEQGSGAQPQHF. Written as DNA, the CDR3 is TGTGCCAGCAGTGAACAGGGATCCGGCGCTCAGCCCCAGCATTTT. The whole variable domain, remainder taken from reference TRBV2 and TRBJ1-5, is EPEVTQTPSHQVTQMGQEVILRCVPISNHLYFYWYRQILGQKVEFLVSFYNNEISEKSEIFDDQFSVERPDGSNFTLKIRSTKLEDSAMYFCASSEQGSGAQPQHFGDGTRLSIL.